This TCR beta chain comes out of a study of T-cell memory formation after mild COVID-19. Study observations and caveats: For contracting clones, CD4+ ones sat mainly in CM and EM, CD8+ in EMRA.

Trimming took 1 base from V and 0 from J, leaving 7 bases between them. This CDR3 has 14 amino acids. Germline V gives CDR1 SGHRS, CDR2 YFSETQ. One entry per CDR3 protein results from TCRdb running MiXCR on the 5' RACE reads. Of roughly 250,000 distinct CDR3 sequences in the sample, about 17% are singletons; the top ten hold 3% to 4.5%. This clonotype was detected a few times. What it binds is unknown. This receptor was obtained from a man between 18 and 29 years old who had mild COVID-19 (a few samples of this study predate the infection). Cell type and time point are not known. What was sequenced was PBMCs or a T cell subset sorted from them (not recorded which). V is TRBV5-1 and J is TRBJ1-2, with D uncertain. CDR3 in amino acids: CASSLTASNYGYTF. The CDR3 DNA reads as TGCGCCAGCAGCTTGACAGCTTCTAACTATGGCTACACCTTC. Complete variable domain (other parts from reference TRBV5-1 and TRBJ1-2): KAGVTQTPRYLIKTRGQQVTLSCSPISGHRSVSWYQQTPGQGLQFLFEYFSETQRNKGNFPGRFSGRQFSNSRSEMNVSTLELGDSALYLCASSLTASNYGYTFGSGTRLTVV.